This TCR beta chain derives from a study of blood T cell repertoires in COVID-19. Across the study: Samples of COVID-19 (acute and convalescent) were obtained from the United States, Italy and Spain.

Study members were between roughly 18 and 100 years old and lived in fewer than 30 US regions. Cohorts were assigned according to the clinical history that participants reported. Study processing details: The authors estimated nucleated cell counts from reference gene primer amplification. Using immunoSEQ multiplex PCR, the repertoire was profiled, and TCRdb retains in-frame clones only, with some absent. Clonal size and the V and J genes are those of that table, whereas D and trimming came from the DNA. The profile shows fewer than 500,000 clones, around nine tenths of them singletons. V shed 5 bases, J shed 1 base, and the junction held 9 bases outside the gene matches. This CDR3 is 18 amino acids long. The germline gives CDR1 MNHEY, CDR2 SVGEGT.

The V call is TRBV6-2 or TRBV6-3, the J call TRBJ2-3, with TRBD2 identical over 13 bases. The material sequenced was PBMCs or T cells enriched from blood (not recorded which). The sequence came from a woman aged 18 to 35 with acute COVID-19. The CDR3 loop reads CASSGGTSGMDGTDTQYF. The CDR3 region has the DNA TGTGCCAGCAGTGGGGGGACTAGCGGGATGGACGGCACAGATACGCAGTATTTT.